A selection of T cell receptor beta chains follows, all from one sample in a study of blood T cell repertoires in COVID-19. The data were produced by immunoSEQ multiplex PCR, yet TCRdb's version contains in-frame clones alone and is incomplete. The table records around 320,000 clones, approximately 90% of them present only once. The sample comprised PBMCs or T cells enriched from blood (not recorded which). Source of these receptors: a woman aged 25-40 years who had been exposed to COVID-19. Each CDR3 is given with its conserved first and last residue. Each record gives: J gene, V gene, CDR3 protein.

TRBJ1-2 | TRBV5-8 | CASKGQGGYGYTF
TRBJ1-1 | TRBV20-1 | CSASKGQGRPEAFF
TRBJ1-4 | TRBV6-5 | CASSRDRNEKLFF
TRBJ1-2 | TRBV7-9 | CASTVGQGGYGYTF
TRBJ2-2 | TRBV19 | CASSQRTGVNTGELFF
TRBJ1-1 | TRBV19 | CASSHDIGNTEAFF
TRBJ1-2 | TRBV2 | CASSGGLTYGYTF
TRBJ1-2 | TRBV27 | CASSSDRGLSGYTF
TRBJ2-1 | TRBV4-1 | CASTPLAGGPQEQFF
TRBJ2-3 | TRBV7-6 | CASSLRDNSDTQYF
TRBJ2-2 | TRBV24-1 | CATSEMTASGELFF
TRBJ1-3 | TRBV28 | CASSTGGSGNTIYF
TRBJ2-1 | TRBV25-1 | CASSDSGQGLLNEQFF
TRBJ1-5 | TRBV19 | CASIRSPGSGQPQHF
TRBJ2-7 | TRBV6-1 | CASSEVESYEQYF
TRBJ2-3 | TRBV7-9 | CASSLGISGEAQYF
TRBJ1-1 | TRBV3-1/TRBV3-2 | CASRGQGATGTFF
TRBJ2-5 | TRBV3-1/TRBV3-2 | CASSPELAGGTQETQYF
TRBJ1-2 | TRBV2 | CASSAQGFNYGYTF
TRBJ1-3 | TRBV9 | CASSPSDGSGNTIYF
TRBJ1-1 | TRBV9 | CASSVVGGINTEAFF
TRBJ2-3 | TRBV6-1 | CASSDRAGRTDTQYF
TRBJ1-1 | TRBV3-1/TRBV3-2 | CASSQDIGREAAFF
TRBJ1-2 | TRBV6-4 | CASSSGQGNFNYGYTF
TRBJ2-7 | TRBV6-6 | CASSSPGQGGYEQYF
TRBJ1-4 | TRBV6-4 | CASPPLGQGEVATNEKLFF
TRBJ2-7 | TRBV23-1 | CASNWGGLGEQYF
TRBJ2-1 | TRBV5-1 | CASSLALFSYNEQFF
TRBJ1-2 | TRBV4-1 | CASSPTGQEYYGYTF
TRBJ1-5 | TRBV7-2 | CASSSWTGGGQPQHF
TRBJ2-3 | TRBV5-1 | CASSLAGTDTQYF
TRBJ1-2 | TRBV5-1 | CASSAAGTVMNYGYTF
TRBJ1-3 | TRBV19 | CASTWRGSGNTIYF
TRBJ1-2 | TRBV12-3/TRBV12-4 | CASSRLGGLGYTF
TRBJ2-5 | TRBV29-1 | CSVGRGSRGAGETQYF
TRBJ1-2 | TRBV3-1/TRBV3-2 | CASSQDPTGVGYTF
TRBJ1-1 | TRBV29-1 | CSARDSYYSWGTEAFF
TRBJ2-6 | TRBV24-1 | CATSDLDSSGANVLTF
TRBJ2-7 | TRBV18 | CASSRLPGQGSYEQYF
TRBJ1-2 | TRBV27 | CASSSMRTGYLNNYGYTF
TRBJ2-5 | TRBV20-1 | CSASFRGRETQYF
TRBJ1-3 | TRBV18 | CASSPQDTGNTIYF
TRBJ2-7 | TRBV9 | CASSATGAHEQYF
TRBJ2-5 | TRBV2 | CASNGLAGQETQYF
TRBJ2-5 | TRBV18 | CASSRSGSTLETQYF
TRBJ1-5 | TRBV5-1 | CASKERTGGNQPQHF
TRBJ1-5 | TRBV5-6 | CASRRTGDQPQHF
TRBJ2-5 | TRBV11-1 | CASSLYQGGETQYF
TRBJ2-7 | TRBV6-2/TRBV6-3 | CASSIFRQIPYEQYF
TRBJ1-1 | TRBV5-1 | CASSLQGPRGNTEAFF
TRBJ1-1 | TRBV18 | CASSPARDTEAFF
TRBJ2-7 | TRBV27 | CASSPRTGGYEQYF
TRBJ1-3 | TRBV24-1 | CATSDPRGPGNTIYF
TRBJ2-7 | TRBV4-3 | CASSQVAWGAYEQYF